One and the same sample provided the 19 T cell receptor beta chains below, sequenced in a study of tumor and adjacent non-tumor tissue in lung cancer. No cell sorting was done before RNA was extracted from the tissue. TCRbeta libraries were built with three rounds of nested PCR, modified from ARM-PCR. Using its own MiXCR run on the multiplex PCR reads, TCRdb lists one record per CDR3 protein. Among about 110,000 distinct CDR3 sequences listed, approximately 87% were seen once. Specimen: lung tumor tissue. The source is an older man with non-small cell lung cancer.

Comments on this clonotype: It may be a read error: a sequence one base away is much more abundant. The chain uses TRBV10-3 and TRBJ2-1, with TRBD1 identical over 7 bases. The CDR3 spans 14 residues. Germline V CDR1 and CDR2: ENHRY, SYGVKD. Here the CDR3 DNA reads TGTGCCATCAGTGGACAGGGCTCCTACAAAGAGCAGTTCTTC. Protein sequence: CAISGQGSYKEQFF.

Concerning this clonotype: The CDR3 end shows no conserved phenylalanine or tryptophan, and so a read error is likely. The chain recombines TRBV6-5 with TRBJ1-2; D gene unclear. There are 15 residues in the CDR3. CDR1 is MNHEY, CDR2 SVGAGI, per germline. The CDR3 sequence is CASSYRGGRNYGYTY. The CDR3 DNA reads TGTGCCAGCAGTTACCGTGGTGGTCGTAACTATGGGTACACCTAC.

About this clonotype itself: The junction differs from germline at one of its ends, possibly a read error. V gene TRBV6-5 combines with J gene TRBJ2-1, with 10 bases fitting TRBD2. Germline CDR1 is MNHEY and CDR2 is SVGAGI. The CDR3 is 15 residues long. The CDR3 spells CANSCLAGVSNEQFF. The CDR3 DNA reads TGTGCCAACAGTTGCCTAGCGGGAGTGAGCAATGAGCAGTTCTTC.

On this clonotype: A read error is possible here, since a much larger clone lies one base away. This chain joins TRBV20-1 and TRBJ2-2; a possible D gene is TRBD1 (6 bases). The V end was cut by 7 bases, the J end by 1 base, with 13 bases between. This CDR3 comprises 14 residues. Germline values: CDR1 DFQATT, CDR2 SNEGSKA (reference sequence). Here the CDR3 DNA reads TGCAGTGTTAGCGCAGGGGAGAACACCGGGGAGCTGTTTTTT. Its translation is CSVSAGENTGELFF.

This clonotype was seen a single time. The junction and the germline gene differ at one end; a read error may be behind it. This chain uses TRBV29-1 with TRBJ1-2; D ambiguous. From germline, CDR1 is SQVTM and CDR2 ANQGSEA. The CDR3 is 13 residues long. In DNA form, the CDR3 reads TGCTGCGTTCTCCAGACGGGAGCATATGGCTACGCCTTC. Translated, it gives CCVLQTGAYGYAF.

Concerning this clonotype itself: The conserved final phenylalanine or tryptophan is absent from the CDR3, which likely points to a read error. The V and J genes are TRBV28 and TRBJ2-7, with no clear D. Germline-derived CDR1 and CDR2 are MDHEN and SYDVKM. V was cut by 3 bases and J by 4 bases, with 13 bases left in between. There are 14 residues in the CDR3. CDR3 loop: CASSLFRSGYEQYI. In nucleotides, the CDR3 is TGTGCCAGCAGTTTGTTTAGGTCCGGATACGAGCAGTACATC.

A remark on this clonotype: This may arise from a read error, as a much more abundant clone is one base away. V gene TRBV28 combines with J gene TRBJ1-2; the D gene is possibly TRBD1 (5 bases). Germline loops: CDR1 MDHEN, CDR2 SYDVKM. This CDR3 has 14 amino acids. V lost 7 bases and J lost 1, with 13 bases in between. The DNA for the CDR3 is TGTGCCAGCACTTCGGGGCTTTATAACTATGGCTACACCTTC. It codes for CASTSGLYNYGYTF.

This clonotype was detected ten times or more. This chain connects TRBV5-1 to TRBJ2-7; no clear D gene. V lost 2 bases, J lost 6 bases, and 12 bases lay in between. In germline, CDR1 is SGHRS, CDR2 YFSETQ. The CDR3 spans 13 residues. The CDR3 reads CASSLVGSREQYF. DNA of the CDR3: TGCGCCAGCAGCTTAGTCGGCTCCCGCGAGCAGTACTTC. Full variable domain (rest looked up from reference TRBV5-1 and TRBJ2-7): KAGVTQTPRYLIKTRGQQVTLSCSPISGHRSVSWYQQTPGQGLQFLFEYFSETQRNKGNFPGRFSGRQFSNSRSEMNVSTLELGDSALYLCASSLVGSREQYFGPGTRLTVT.

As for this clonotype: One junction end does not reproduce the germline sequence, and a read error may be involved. The CDR3 protein is CASSPMTVSVCEQYF. The DNA of the CDR3 is TGTGCAAGCAGCCCGATGACAGTCTCCGTGTGCGAGCAGTACTTC. The chain carries TRBV11-3 and TRBJ2-7; possible D gene TRBD1, 5 bases. CDR1 is SGHNT, CDR2 YENEEA, per germline. The CDR3 sequence is 15 residues long. Drawing the rest from reference TRBV11-3 and TRBJ2-7, the complete variable domain is EAGVVQSPRYKIIEKKQPVAFWCNPISGHNTLYWYLQNLGQGPELLIRYENEEAVDDSQLPKDRFSAERLKGVDSTLKIQPAELGDSAVYLCASSPMTVSVCEQYFGPGTRLTVT.

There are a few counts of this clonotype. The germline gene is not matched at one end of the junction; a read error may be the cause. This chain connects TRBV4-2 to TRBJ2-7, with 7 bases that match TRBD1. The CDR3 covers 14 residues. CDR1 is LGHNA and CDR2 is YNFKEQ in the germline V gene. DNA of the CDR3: TGTGCCAGCAGCCAAGGACAGGGTCTCTATGAGCAGTGTTTC. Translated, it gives CASSQGQGLYEQCF.

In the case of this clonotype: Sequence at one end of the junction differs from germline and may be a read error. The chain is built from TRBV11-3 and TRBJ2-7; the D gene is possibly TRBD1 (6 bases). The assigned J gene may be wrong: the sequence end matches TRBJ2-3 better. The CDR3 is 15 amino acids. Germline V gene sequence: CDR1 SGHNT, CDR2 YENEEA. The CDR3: CACSLTGLFSYEQYF. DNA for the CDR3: TGTGCCTGCAGCTTAACAGGGCTTTTTTCCTACGAGCAGTATTTT.

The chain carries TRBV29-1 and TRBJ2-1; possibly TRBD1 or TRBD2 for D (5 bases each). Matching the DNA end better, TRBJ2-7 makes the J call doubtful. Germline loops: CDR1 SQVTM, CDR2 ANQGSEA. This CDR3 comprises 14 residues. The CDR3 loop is CSVLARGRGNEQYF. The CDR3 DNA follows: TGCAGCGTCTTAGCGAGGGGCCGGGGTAATGAGCAGTACTTC.

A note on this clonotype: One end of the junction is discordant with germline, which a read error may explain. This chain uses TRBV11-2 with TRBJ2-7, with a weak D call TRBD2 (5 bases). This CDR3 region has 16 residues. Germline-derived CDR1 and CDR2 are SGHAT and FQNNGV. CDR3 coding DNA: TGTGCCAGAAGCCCCCCCGCCGGGATACCAACCTACGAGCGGTGCTTC. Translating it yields CARSPPAGIPTYERCF.

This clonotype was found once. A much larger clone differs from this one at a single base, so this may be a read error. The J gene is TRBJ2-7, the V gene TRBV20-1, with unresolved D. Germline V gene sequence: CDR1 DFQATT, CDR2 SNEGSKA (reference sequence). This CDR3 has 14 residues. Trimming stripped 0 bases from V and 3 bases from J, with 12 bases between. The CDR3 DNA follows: TGCAGTGCTAGAGATATGAGGTCAGGCTACGAGCAGTACTTC. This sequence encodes CSARDMRSGYEQYF.

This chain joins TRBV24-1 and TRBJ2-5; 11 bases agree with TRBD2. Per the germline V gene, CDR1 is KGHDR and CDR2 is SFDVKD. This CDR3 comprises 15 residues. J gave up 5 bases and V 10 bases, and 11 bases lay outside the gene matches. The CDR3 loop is CATSKASGRSETQYF. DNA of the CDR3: TGTGCCACTAGTAAGGCTAGCGGGAGGAGTGAGACCCAGTACTTC.

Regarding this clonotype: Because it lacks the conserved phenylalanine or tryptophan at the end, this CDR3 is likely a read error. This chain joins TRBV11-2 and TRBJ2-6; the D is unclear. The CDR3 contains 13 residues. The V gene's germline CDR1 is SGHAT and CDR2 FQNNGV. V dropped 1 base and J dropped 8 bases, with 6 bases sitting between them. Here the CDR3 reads CASSLVLTNVLTL. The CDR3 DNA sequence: TGTGCCAGCAGCTTAGTGTTGACCAACGTCCTGACTCTC.

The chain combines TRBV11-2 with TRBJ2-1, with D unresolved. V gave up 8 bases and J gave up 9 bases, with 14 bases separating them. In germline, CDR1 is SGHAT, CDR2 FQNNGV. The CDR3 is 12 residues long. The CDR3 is CASRHGIGEQFF. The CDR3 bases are TGTGCCAGCCGACATGGGATCGGTGAGCAGTTCTTC.

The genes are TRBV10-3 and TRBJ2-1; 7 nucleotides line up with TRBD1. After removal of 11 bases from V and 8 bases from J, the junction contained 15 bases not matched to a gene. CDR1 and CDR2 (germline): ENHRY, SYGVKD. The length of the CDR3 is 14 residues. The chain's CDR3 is CAAKPRQGIDEQFF. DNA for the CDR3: TGTGCCGCCAAGCCGCGACAGGGTATAGATGAGCAGTTCTTC.

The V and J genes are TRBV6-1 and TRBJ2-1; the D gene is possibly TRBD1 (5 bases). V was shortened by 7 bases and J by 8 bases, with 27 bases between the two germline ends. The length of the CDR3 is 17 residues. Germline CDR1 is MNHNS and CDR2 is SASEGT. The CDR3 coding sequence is TGTGCCAGCACCAATCTCGGGTCGCAGGGATTAGTCGATGAGCAGTTCTTC. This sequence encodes CASTNLGSQGLVDEQFF.